A selection of T cell receptor beta chains follows, all from one sample in a study of cytomegalovirus exposure and HLA in healthy donors. Sequenced by immunoSEQ multiplex PCR; TCRdb stores in-frame clones only, minus some. Of roughly 250,000 clones listed, roughly 86% are singletons. Specimen: PBMCs. Receptors originate from a woman in her forties in good health and CMV-seropositive. Each CDR3 is given with its conserved first and last residue. D genes are given only for firm matches. A clone size is listed for some rows: how often the clone was seen (once, few, many), or a class if it is expanded.

>TRBJ2-3|TRBD1|TRBV7-9|.
TGTGCCAGCAGCTTAGGTCAGGGGGGCACAGATACGCAGTATTTT
CASSLGQGGTDTQYF
>TRBJ2-7|TRBD2|TRBV19|.
TGTGCCAGTAGCAACAGGACTAGCGGTAGCTCCTACGAGCAGTACTTC
CASSNRTSGSSYEQYF
>TRBJ2-3|.|TRBV29-1|.
TGCAGCGTTGAGACTAGTAAGCCAGATACGCAGTATTTT
CSVETSKPDTQYF
>TRBJ2-1|.|TRBV18|once
TGTGCCAGCTCACCAGGGCGAGTAGGTGAGCAGTTCTTC
CASSPGRVGEQFF
>TRBJ2-5|TRBD1|TRBV7-2|.
TGTGCCAGCAGCCCCCTTGGGACAGGCACAGAGACCCAGTACTTC
CASSPLGTGTETQYF
>TRBJ2-7|TRBD2|TRBV11-3|once
TGTGCCAGCAGCTTAGAAGGCGGGAGGGCCGCAGACGAGCAGTACTTC
CASSLEGGRAADEQYF
>TRBJ2-7|TRBD2|TRBV7-2|.
TGTGCCAGCAGCTTACTAGCGGGAGGAGTCTCCTACGAGCAGTACTTC
CASSLLAGGVSYEQYF
>TRBJ1-5|.|TRBV25-1|.
TGTGCCAGCAGTGATTCCGGGTTCAATCAGCCCCAGCATTTT
CASSDSGFNQPQHF
>TRBJ1-1|TRBD1|TRBV5-6|.
TGTGCCAGCAGCTTGGGACAGGGGGGGGCATTACCGGAAGCTTTCTTT
CASSLGQGGALPEAFF
>TRBJ2-1|.|TRBV29-1|.
TGCAGCGTTGAGGCTCGGAGGGGCAATGAGCAGTTCTTC
CSVEARRGNEQFF
>TRBJ2-7|TRBD2|TRBV19|.
TGTGCCAGTAAGTCCACGGGAGGGCTTGTTGGTGGCGAGCAGTACTTC
CASKSTGGLVGGEQYF
>TRBJ1-6|TRBD1|TRBV4-1|once
TGCGCCAGCAGCCAAGAGGAGCAGGGGGCTTCACCCCCCCACTTT
CASSQEEQGASPPHF
>TRBJ2-5|TRBD2|TRBV5-1|.
TGCGCCAGCAGCTCCCGACTAGCGGGCTACCAAGAGACCCAGTACTTC
CASSSRLAGYQETQYF
>TRBJ2-2|.|TRBV7-2|.
TGTGCCAGCAGCTTAGATTGGACAGCCGCGAGAACCGGGGAGCTGTTTTTT
CASSLDWTAARTGELFF
>TRBJ2-3|TRBD2|TRBV9|.
TGTGCCAGCAGCGTAGGCGAGCGGGACCTCACAGATACGCAGTATTTT
CASSVGERDLTDTQYF
>TRBJ1-1|.|TRBV7-9|.
TGTGCCAGCAGCCTCAGTGACACTGAAGCTTTCTTT
CASSLSDTEAFF
>TRBJ2-1|TRBD2|TRBV5-6|.
TGTGCCAGCAGCTCGGACGGGACTAGCGGACTCGTGTCCTACAATGAGCAGTTCTTC
CASSSDGTSGLVSYNEQFF
>TRBJ2-7|.|TRBV5-4|.
TGTGCCAGCAGCCGAGGGGGGGCGTCCTACGAGCAGTACTTC
CASSRGGASYEQYF
>TRBJ1-2|.|TRBV28|.
TGTGCCAGCAGTTTATCCGCCTGGGGTCCGGGGGGCTATGGCTACACCTTC
CASSLSAWGPGGYGYTF
>TRBJ2-1|TRBD2|TRBV5-4|few
TGTGCCAGCAGCACAGGACTAGCGGGAGAGAATGAGCAGTTCTTC
CASSTGLAGENEQFF
>TRBJ2-7|.|TRBV30|.
TGTGCCTGGATCGTGGAGCAGTACTTC
CAWIVEQYF
>TRBJ2-1|.|TRBV29-1|.
TGCAGCGTTGAAGATCTCGCGGGGCGAGGGTACAATGAGCAGTTCTTC
CSVEDLAGRGYNEQFF
>TRBJ2-2|.|TRBV30|.
TGTGCCTGGAGAGTTGCAGGGTCCGGGGAGCTGTTTTTT
CAWRVAGSGELFF
>TRBJ2-2|.|TRBV5-1|few
TGCGCCAGCAGGGATCAGGGGCCCGGGGAGCTGTTTTTT
CASRDQGPGELFF
>TRBJ2-1|TRBD2|TRBV7-8|.
TGTGCCAGCAGCTTAGGGTGGGGAGGGTCCGACAATGAGCAGTTCTTC
CASSLGWGGSDNEQFF
>TRBJ1-2|TRBD1|TRBV7-9|.
TGTGCCAGCAGCTTCACGCAGGGGGGCTATGGCTACACCTTC
CASSFTQGGYGYTF
>TRBJ2-7|TRBD1|TRBV5-6|.
TGTGCCAGCAGCAGCGGACCTACCGGGACAGGGGTGGGGTACGAGCAGTACTTC
CASSSGPTGTGVGYEQYF
>TRBJ1-2|.|TRBV6-5|.
TGTGCCAGCAGTTACTCGGGGGCTGGCTACACCTTC
CASSYSGAGYTF
>TRBJ1-5|TRBD1|TRBV2|.
TGTGCCAGCAGTGCAGGGGGCGCGAGGCAGCCCCAGCATTTT
CASSAGGARQPQHF
>TRBJ1-2|.|TRBV27|.
TGTGCCAGCAGTCCCCCCGGCGGGGCCTATGGCTACACCTTC
CASSPPGGAYGYTF
>TRBJ1-1|.|TRBV7-2|.
TGTGCCAGCAGCTTATCCCCAGGAGGAATGAACACTGAAGCTTTCTTT
CASSLSPGGMNTEAFF
>TRBJ2-7|TRBD1|TRBV11-3|.
TGTGCCAGCAGCAACACTACCCCGGGACAGGGGGCGGTCGAGCAGTACTTC
CASSNTTPGQGAVEQYF
>TRBJ2-7|TRBD2|TRBV11-3|.
TGTGCCAGCAGCTTAACTAGCGGGAGGGCTGACGAGCAGTACTTC
CASSLTSGRADEQYF
>TRBJ1-6|TRBD1|TRBV7-3|.
TGTGCCAGCAGCGAGGACAGGTTGAATTCACCCCTCCACTTT
CASSEDRLNSPLHF
>TRBJ2-7|.|TRBV11-3|few
TGTGCCAGCAGCACGGGAATCGAGCAGTACTTC
CASSTGIEQYF
>TRBJ1-3|.|TRBV6-1|.
TGTGCCAGCAGTGAAGTGATCTCGGTCGGAAACACCATATATTTT
CASSEVISVGNTIYF
>TRBJ1-5|.|TRBV19|.
TGTGCCAGTAGCCCCCGTGGAGGGACTAGCAATCAGCCCCAGCATTTT
CASSPRGGTSNQPQHF
>TRBJ2-7|.|TRBV5-4|.
TGTGCCAGCAGCTTGCTGGGAGCGACCGGAGGGGAGTACTTC
CASSLLGATGGEYF
>TRBJ2-1|TRBD2|TRBV7-8|.
TGTGCCAGCAGCACCCTCCGGACTAGCGGGGATTACAATGAGCAGTTCTTC
CASSTLRTSGDYNEQFF
>TRBJ2-2|.|TRBV5-1|.
TGCGCCAGCAGCATGGGACTTAACACCGGGGAGCTGTTTTTT
CASSMGLNTGELFF
>TRBJ1-5|.|TRBV4-2|once
TGTGCCAGCAGCCAAGAGAAAGCTGATCAGCCCCAGCATTTT
CASSQEKADQPQHF
>TRBJ2-5|.|TRBV6-1|.
TGTGCCAGCAGTGAAAGGGGGACTAACCAAGAGACCCAGTACTTC
CASSERGTNQETQYF
>TRBJ2-2|TRBD2|TRBV12-5|.
TGTGCTAGTGGTTTGGAAGGACTAGCGGGAGGCCCCACCGGGGAGCTGTTTTTT
CASGLEGLAGGPTGELFF
>TRBJ1-1|TRBD1|TRBV5-4|once
TGTGCCAGCAGCTTGGGGGACAGGGTGAACACTGAAGCTTTCTTT
CASSLGDRVNTEAFF
>TRBJ1-1|.|TRBV4-3|.
TGCGCCAGCAGCCAAGATGGTCCGCAGGGGCCCTCGAACACTGAAGCTTTCTTT
CASSQDGPQGPSNTEAFF
>TRBJ1-5|TRBD1|TRBV6-6|.
TGTGCCAGCAGTTCGTCAACAGGGGTATGGAATCAGCCCCAGCATTTT
CASSSSTGVWNQPQHF